A single sample gave rise to the 23 T cell receptor beta chains below, sequenced in a study of radiation and T cells in renal cell carcinoma. Sequenced by immunoSEQ multiplex PCR; TCRdb stores in-frame clones only, minus some. Seen here are about 130,000 clones, around 82% observed once, and the top ten hold 5.8%. Described time point: blood 2 weeks post-SBRT. Described treatment: 15 Gy SBRT to primary tumor, nephrectomy 4 weeks later. Sequenced here: blood, sampled from a patient whose treatment included radiotherapy and nephrectomy. The receptors come from a man between 50 and 59 years old with renal cell carcinoma.

This clone was picked up one time. In nucleotides, the CDR3 is TGCGCCAGCAGCTTGAGCCAGGCCTTAAACACCGGGGAGCTGTTTTTT. Translating it yields CASSLSQALNTGELFF. V usage is TRBV5-1 and J usage is TRBJ2-2; D uncertain. Trimming took 1 base from V and 2 from J, leaving 12 bases between them. Looked up from germline, CDR1 is SGHRS and CDR2 is YFSETQ. The CDR3 contains 16 residues.

The chain has TRBV9 and TRBJ2-5; 12 bases are a match to TRBD1. The V segment lost 0 bases and the J segment 7 bases; nucleotides outside the gene matches: 4. The CDR3 covers 15 residues. In germline, CDR1 is SGDLS, CDR2 YYNGEE. CDR3 nucleotide sequence: TGTGCCAGCAGCGTAGTGGGACAGGGGGCTGGGACCCAGTACTTC. This translates into CASSVVGQGAGTQYF.

This clone has more than one count but fewer than ten. The chain combines TRBV14 with TRBJ2-1, with TRBD1 matching over 8 bases. There are 13 residues in the CDR3. Trimming cost V 4 bases and J 12 bases; bases outside gene matches: 8. The V gene's germline CDR1 is SGHDN and CDR2 FVKESK. Here the CDR3 reads CASSRDRLYSQFF. CDR3 bases: TGTGCCAGCAGCCGGGACAGGCTTTATTCGCAGTTCTTC.

The chain has TRBV30 and TRBJ2-7; 12 positions match TRBD2. Trimming cost V 5 bases and J 1 base; bases outside gene matches: 9. This CDR3 contains 16 residues. CDR1 is GTSNPN, CDR2 SVGIG, per germline (reference sequence). CDR3 nucleotide sequence: TGTGCCTGGCGACTAGCGGGAGCGGGGGTTTCCTACGAGCAGTACTTC. This translates into CAWRLAGAGVSYEQYF.

The V and J genes are TRBV5-1 and TRBJ2-2; tentatively, D is TRBD1 or TRBD2 (6 bases each). CDR3 length equals 16 residues. V was shortened by 2 bases and J by 3 bases, with 14 bases between the two germline ends. In germline, CDR1 is SGHRS, CDR2 YFSETQ. CDR3 amino acids: CASSLGGGFDTGELFF. CDR3 coding DNA: TGCGCCAGCAGCTTAGGAGGGGGATTTGACACCGGGGAGCTGTTTTTT.

V is TRBV5-1 and J is TRBJ1-1; 8 bases line up with TRBD1. The CDR3 totals 15 residues. In germline, CDR1 is SGHRS, CDR2 YFSETQ. The ends lost 4 bases at V and 1 base at J; junction bases unmatched: 6. CDR3 bases: TGCGCCAGCAGCGACCAGACAGGGGAGAACACTGAAGCTTTCTTT. Translating gives CASSDQTGENTEAFF.

The chain is built from TRBV27 and TRBJ1-4, with D possibly being TRBD1 (6 bases). This CDR3 comprises 16 residues. Trimming removed 1 base from V and 6 bases from J, with 15 bases in between. Germline lookup yields CDR1 MNHEY and CDR2 SMNVEV (reference sequence). The CDR3 protein is CASSLFWTARDEKLFF. In DNA form, the CDR3 reads TGTGCCAGCAGTTTATTCTGGACAGCAAGGGATGAAAAACTGTTTTTT.

This chain joins TRBV27 and TRBJ2-7; D ambiguous. Trimming took 8 bases from V and 2 from J, leaving 4 bases between them. Germline values: CDR1 MNHEY, CDR2 SMNVEV (reference sequence). The CDR3 is made up of 10 amino acids. The CDR3 protein is CASGAYEQYF. DNA for the CDR3: TGTGCCAGCGGAGCCTACGAGCAGTACTTC.

The chain couples TRBV18 to TRBJ2-5, with D unclear. Trimming shortened V by 5 bases and J by 5 bases, and 6 bases separated the two germline ends. This CDR3 spans 11 amino acids. Germline V CDR1 and CDR2: KGHSH, LQKENI. The DNA of the CDR3 is TGTGCCAGCTCAGAGTACGAGACCCAGTACTTC. The encoded protein is CASSEYETQYF.

The chain joins TRBV7-9 to TRBJ2-1; D uncertain. Trimming pared 5 bases from V and 2 bases from J, leaving 16 bases between. This CDR3 spans 16 amino acids. Germline V gene data show CDR1 as SEHNR and CDR2 as FQNEAQ (reference sequence). The chain's CDR3 is CASSAGSRATYNEQFF. As DNA, the CDR3 is TGTGCCAGCAGCGCCGGATCGCGAGCCACCTACAATGAGCAGTTCTTC.

This clone was recorded a few times. The chain couples TRBV9 to TRBJ1-1; D is uncertain. Per germline, CDR1 SGDLS and CDR2 YYNGEE. This CDR3 contains 12 residues. The V and J ends lost 0 bases and 3 bases respectively, with 3 bases between them. The CDR3 sequence is CASSVGYTEAFF. The DNA of the CDR3 is TGTGCCAGCAGCGTAGGGTACACTGAAGCTTTCTTT.

This chain connects TRBV4-2 to TRBJ2-5, with 9 bases lining up with TRBD2. Germline V gene sequence: CDR1 LGHNA, CDR2 YNFKEQ. The CDR3 is 16 amino acids. The trim removed 0 bases at V and 5 bases at J, leaving 7 bases unmatched. CDR3 amino acids: CASSQEGSGGGETQYF. The CDR3 nucleotides read TGTGCCAGCAGCCAAGAGGGTAGCGGGGGCGGGGAGACCCAGTACTTC.

A few counts support this clone. V usage is TRBV19 and J usage is TRBJ1-2; 7 nucleotides agree with TRBD1. The CDR3 is made up of 15 amino acids. Germline V lookup: CDR1 LNHDA, CDR2 SQIVND (reference sequence). J was trimmed by 5 bases and V by 5 bases; bases with no gene match: 11. CDR3 bases: TGTGCCAGTAGTGGTCGGGGACAGCAAAATTATGGCTACACCTTC. This gives the protein CASSGRGQQNYGYTF.

This rearrangement joins TRBV6-5 to TRBJ2-7, with 7 bases that match TRBD1. V lost 6 bases and J lost 7; bases outside the gene matches: 15. This CDR3 comprises 15 residues. Looked up from germline, CDR1 is MNHEY and CDR2 is SVGAGI. The CDR3 bases are TGTGCCAGCAGAAGGGACAGTCCACTACTATCGGAGCAGTACTTC. It codes for CASRRDSPLLSEQYF.

This clone has more than one count but fewer than ten. At one end, the junction sequence differs from germline, possibly due to a read error. Within the sample, other DNA sequences also encode this same CDR3. This chain uses TRBV2 with TRBJ1-1; D unresolved. The CDR3 contains 14 residues. The germline CDR1 and CDR2 sequences are SNHLY and FYNNEI. This CDR3 is CASREGRGNTEAFF. Written as DNA, the CDR3 is TGTGCCAGCAGAGAAGGTCGCGGGAACACTGAAGCTTTCTTT.

The chain employs TRBV12-5 and TRBJ1-5; perhaps TRBD1 as D (6 bases). The germline V and J ends were trimmed by 6 bases and 4 bases, with 10 bases remaining between them. The CDR3 extends over 13 amino acids. Germline CDR1 and CDR2: LGHNT and FRNRAP. CDR3 coding DNA: TGTGCTAGTGGCCTCGGACAGAATCAGCCCCAGCATTTT. This encodes CASGLGQNQPQHF.

In this sample, this clone turned up a few times. This chain connects TRBV10-2 to TRBJ1-2; D might be TRBD1 (5 bases). The germline V gene has CDR1 WSHSY and CDR2 SAAADI. The CDR3 has 14 residues. V was shortened by 8 bases and J by 5 bases, with 18 bases between the two germline ends. The CDR3 DNA follows: TGCGCCAGCCGCGAAGGGGAACTCGCTTATGGCTACACCTTC. This sequence encodes CASREGELAYGYTF.

The chain links TRBV7-3 to TRBJ1-5, with D possibly TRBD1 on 6 matching bases. The germline V and J ends were trimmed by 1 base and 6 bases, with 13 bases remaining between them. CDR1 is SGHTA and CDR2 is FQGTGA in the germline V gene. The CDR3 contains 15 residues. For the CDR3, the DNA is TGTGCCAGCAGCTTAATGGGGGGCGCAGGTCAGCCCCAGCATTTT. This translates into CASSLMGGAGQPQHF.

The DNA for the CDR3 is TGTGCCAGCAGCCAGCAACAGGGGGTCGGCTATGGCTACACCTTC. It is translated as CASSQQQGVGYGYTF. J is TRBJ1-2 and V is TRBV4-2; TRBD1 aligns across 8 bases. Per germline, CDR1 LGHNA and CDR2 YNFKEQ. CDR3 length equals 15 residues. V lost 3 bases to trimming and J lost 4 bases; unmatched junction nucleotides: 7.

V is TRBV6-5 and J is TRBJ2-7; D is undetermined. This CDR3 has 14 amino acids. Germline V gene sequence: CDR1 MNHEY, CDR2 SVGAGI. Trimming took 0 bases from V and 1 from J, leaving 7 bases between them. CDR3 region: CASSYSGSSYEQYF. CDR3 nucleotide sequence: TGTGCCAGCAGTTACTCAGGCTCATCCTACGAGCAGTACTTC.

The chain couples TRBV5-4 to TRBJ2-1; D is possibly TRBD1 (6 bases). The CDR3 spans 15 residues. Trimming took 4 bases from V and 5 from J, leaving 16 bases between them. CDR1 SGHNT and CDR2 YYREEE come from the germline V gene (reference sequence). CDR3 amino acids: CASSDEGVGHNEQFF. CDR3 nucleotides: TGTGCCAGCAGCGACGAGGGGGTTGGTCACAATGAGCAGTTCTTC.

The chain uses TRBV7-8 and TRBJ2-7; 10 nucleotides match TRBD1. Trimming took 5 bases from V and 6 from J; bases not matched to a gene: 10. This CDR3 is 15 amino acids long. Germline V lookup: CDR1 SGHVS, CDR2 FQNEAQ. This chain's CDR3 is CASSAGTGDVFEQYF. CDR3 coding DNA: TGTGCCAGCAGCGCGGGGACAGGGGACGTGTTCGAGCAGTACTTC. The full variable domain, rest sourced from reference TRBV7-8 and TRBJ2-7, is GAGVSQSPRYKVAKRGQDVALRCDPISGHVSLFWYQQALGQGPEFLTYFQNEAQLDKSGLPSDRFFAERPEGSVSTLKIQRTQQEDSAVYLCASSAGTGDVFEQYFGPGTRLTVT.

The CDR3 DNA is TGTGCCAGCTCCCCAAACGGGACGGACTACGAGCAGTACTTC. It is translated as CASSPNGTDYEQYF. The V and J genes are TRBV18 and TRBJ2-7; D possibly matches TRBD1 or TRBD2 (5 bases each). The CDR3 totals 14 residues. Germline values: CDR1 KGHSH, CDR2 LQKENI. The V end was cut by 6 bases, the J end by 3 bases, with 15 bases between.